Listed here is a single T cell receptor beta chain. It was version v3.0 of the immunoSEQ assay that was run at survey level. The data were produced by immunoSEQ multiplex PCR, yet TCRdb's version contains in-frame clones alone and is incomplete. Among about 14,000 clones listed, roughly 77% were seen once. The data originate from a study of long-term antiretroviral therapy in people with HIV. Per germline, CDR1 SQVTM and CDR2 ANQGSEA. The V end was cut by 0 bases, the J end by 9 bases, with 11 bases between. This CDR3 contains 12 residues. The content of samples before DNA extraction was roughly 0.9-11 million cryopreserved PBMC.

The V and J genes are TRBV29-1 and TRBJ2-5; D is unresolved. The TCR sequence derives from a man aged 35-49 years with HIV. The input for sequencing was unsorted PBMCs, taken 3.1 years after starting antiretroviral therapy. In DNA, the CDR3 is TGCAGCGTTGAAGAGTCAGGTAGACCCCAGTACTTC. This encodes CSVEESGRPQYF.